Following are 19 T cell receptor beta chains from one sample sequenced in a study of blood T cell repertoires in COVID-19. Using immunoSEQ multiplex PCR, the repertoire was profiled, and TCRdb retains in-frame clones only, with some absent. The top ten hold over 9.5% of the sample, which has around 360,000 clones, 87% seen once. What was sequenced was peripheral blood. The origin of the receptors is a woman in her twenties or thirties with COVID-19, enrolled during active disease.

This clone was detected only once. CDR3 nucleotides: TGTGCCAGCAGTTTAGGGGCCTCCCGATCTAGCTACACCTTC. It specifies CASSLGASRSSYTF. The V and J genes are TRBV28 and TRBJ1-2, with D possibly TRBD1 on 5 matching bases. CDR1 is MDHEN and CDR2 is SYDVKM in the germline V gene. The length of the CDR3 is 14 residues. V lost 2 bases and J lost 9, with 16 bases in between.

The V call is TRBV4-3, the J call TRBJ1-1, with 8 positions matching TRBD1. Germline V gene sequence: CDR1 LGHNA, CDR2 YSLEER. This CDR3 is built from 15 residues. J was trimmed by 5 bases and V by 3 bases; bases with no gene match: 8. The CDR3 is CASSHLDRARTEAFF. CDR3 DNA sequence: TGCGCCAGCAGCCACCTGGACAGGGCCAGGACTGAAGCTTTCTTT.

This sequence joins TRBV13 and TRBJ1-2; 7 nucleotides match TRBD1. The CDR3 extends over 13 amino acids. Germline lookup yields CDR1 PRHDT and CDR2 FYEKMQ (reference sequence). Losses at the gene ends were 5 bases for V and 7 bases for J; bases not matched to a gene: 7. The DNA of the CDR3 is TGTGCCAGCAGCGCGGCAGGGGGATTTGGCTACACCTTC. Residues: CASSAAGGFGYTF.

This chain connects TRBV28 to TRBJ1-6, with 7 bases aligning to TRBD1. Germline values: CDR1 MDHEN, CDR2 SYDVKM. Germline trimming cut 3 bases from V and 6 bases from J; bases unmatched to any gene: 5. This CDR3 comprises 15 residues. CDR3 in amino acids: CASSFPTGVNSPLHF. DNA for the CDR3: TGTGCCAGCAGTTTCCCCACAGGGGTTAATTCACCCCTCCACTTT.

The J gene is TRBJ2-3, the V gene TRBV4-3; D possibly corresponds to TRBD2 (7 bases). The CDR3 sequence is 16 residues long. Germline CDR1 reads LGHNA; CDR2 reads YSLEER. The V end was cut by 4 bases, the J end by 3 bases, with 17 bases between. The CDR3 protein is CASSLTGRGETDTQYF. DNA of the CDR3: TGCGCCAGCAGCCTCACAGGGAGGGGGGAAACAGATACGCAGTATTTT.

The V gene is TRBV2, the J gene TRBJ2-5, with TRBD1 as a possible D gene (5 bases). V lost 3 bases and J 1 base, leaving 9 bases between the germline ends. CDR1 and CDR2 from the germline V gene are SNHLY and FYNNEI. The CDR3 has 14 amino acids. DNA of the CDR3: TGTGCCAGCAGTGACAGGGCCTTCCAAGAGACCCAGTACTTC. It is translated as CASSDRAFQETQYF.

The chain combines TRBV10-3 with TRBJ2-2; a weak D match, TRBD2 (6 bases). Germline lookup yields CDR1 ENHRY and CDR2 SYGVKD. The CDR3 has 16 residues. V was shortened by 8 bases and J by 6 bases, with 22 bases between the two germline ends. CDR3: CAIPSSAGKVAGELFF. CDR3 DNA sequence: TGTGCCATCCCAAGTTCGGCGGGGAAGGTAGCCGGGGAGCTGTTTTTT.

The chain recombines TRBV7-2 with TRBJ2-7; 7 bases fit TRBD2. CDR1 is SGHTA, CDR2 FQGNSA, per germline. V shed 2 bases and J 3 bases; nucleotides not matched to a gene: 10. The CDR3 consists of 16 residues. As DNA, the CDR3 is TGTGCCAGCAGCTTAAGGGTTGGCGGGAGTCTCTACGAGCAGTACTTC. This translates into CASSLRVGGSLYEQYF.

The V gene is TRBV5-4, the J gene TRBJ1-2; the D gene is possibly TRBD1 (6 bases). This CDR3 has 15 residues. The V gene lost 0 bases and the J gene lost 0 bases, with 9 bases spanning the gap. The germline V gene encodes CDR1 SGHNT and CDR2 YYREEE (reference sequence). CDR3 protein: CASSLEGGTNYGYTF. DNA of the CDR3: TGTGCCAGCAGCTTGGAGGGGGGGACTAACTATGGCTACACCTTC.

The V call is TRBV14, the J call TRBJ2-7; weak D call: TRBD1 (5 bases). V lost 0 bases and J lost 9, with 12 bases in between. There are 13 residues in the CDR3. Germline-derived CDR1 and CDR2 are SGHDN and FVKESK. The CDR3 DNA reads TGTGCCAGCAGCCAAGAATGGGGCCTAGGGCAGTACTTC. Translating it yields CASSQEWGLGQYF.

The CDR3 bases are TGTGCCAGCAGTTTAGGGCGACCCGGTCGTGGCTACACCTTC. Protein sequence: CASSLGRPGRGYTF. The chain uses TRBV28 and TRBJ1-2; no clear D gene. This CDR3 comprises 14 residues. From germline, CDR1 is MDHEN and CDR2 SYDVKM. The V end lost 2 bases, the J end lost 7 bases, and 14 bases lay between the germline ends.

The CDR3 spells CASSAGLATNTGELFF. The CDR3 nucleotides read TGTGCCAGCAGCGCGGGACTAGCGACGAACACCGGGGAGCTGTTTTTT. This chain links TRBV9 with TRBJ2-2, with 10 bases fitting TRBD2. V lost 3 bases to trimming and J lost 0 bases; unmatched junction nucleotides: 2. CDR1 is SGDLS, CDR2 YYNGEE, per germline. CDR3 length: 16 residues.

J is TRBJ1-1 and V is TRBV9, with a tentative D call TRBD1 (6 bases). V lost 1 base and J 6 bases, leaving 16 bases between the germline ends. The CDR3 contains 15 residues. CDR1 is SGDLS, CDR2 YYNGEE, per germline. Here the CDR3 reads CASSVTPAGAPEAFF. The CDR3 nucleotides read TGTGCCAGCAGCGTAACCCCCGCAGGGGCTCCTGAAGCTTTCTTT.

The CDR3 DNA reads as TGTGCCACGTGGGAGGGGTGGCGGGGCACAGATACGCAGTATTTT. Amino acids: CATWEGWRGTDTQYF. The chain carries TRBV2 and TRBJ2-3; 7 bases match TRBD2. Unmatched junction bases numbered 11, after V lost 10 bases and J lost 1 base. This CDR3 comprises 15 residues. The germline V gene encodes CDR1 SNHLY and CDR2 FYNNEI.

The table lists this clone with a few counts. CDR3 residues: CASSRSDTQYF. The CDR3 bases are TGTGCCAGCAGCCGGTCAGATACGCAGTATTTT. The chain carries TRBV5-4 and TRBJ2-3; D gene unclear. The CDR3 extends over 11 amino acids. V was clipped by 4 bases and J by 4 bases, with 4 bases between them. Germline CDR1 is SGHNT and CDR2 is YYREEE (reference sequence).

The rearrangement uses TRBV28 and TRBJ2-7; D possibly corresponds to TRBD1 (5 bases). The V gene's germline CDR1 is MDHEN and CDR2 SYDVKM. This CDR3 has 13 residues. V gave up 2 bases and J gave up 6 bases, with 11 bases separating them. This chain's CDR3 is CASSLIAGPEQYF. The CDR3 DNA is TGTGCCAGCAGTTTAATAGCAGGGCCCGAGCAGTACTTC.

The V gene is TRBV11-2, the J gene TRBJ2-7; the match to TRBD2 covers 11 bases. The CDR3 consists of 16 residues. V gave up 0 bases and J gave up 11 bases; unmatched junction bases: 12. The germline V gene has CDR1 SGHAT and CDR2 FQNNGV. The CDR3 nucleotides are TGTGCCAGCAGCTTAGATCAGTTAGCGGGAGGGCCTTCGGAGTACTTC. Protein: CASSLDQLAGGPSEYF.

This chain's CDR3 is CASVVPSGTYEQYF. CDR3 nucleotides: TGTGCCAGCGTCGTCCCTAGCGGAACCTACGAGCAGTACTTC. The J gene is TRBJ2-7, the V gene TRBV2, with 7 positions matching TRBD2. This CDR3 spans 14 amino acids. Germline V gene lookup returns CDR1 SNHLY and CDR2 FYNNEI. J was trimmed by 2 bases and V by 8 bases; bases with no gene match: 9.

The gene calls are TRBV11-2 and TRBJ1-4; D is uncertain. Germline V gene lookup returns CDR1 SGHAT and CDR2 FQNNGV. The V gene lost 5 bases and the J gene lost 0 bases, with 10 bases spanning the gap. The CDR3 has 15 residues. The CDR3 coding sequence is TGTGCCAGCAGCCTCGGGGAAGCAACTAATGAAAAACTGTTTTTT. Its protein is CASSLGEATNEKLFF.